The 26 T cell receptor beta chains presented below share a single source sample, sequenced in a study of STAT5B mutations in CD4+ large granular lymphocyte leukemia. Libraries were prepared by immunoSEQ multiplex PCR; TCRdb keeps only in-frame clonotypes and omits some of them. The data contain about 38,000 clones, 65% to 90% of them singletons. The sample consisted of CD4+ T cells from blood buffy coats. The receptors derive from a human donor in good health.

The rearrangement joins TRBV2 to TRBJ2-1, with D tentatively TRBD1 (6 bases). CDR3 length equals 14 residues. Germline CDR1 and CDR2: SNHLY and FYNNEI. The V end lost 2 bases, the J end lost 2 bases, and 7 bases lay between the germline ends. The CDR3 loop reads CASSERTAYNEQFF. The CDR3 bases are TGTGCCAGCAGTGAAAGGACAGCCTACAATGAGCAGTTCTTC.

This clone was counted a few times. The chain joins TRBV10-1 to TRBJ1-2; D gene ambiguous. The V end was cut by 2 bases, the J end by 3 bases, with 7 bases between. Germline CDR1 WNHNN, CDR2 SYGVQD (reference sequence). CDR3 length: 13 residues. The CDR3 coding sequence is TGCGCCAGCAGTGAGGGATCTGACTATGGCTACACCTTC. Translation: CASSEGSDYGYTF.

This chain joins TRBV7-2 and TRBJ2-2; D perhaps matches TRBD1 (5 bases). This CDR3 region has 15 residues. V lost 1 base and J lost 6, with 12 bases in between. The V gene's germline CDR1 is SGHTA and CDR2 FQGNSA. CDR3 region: CASSLGSGLAGELFF. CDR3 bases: TGTGCCAGCAGCTTAGGCTCAGGGCTTGCCGGGGAGCTGTTTTTT. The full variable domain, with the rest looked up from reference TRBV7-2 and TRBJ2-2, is GAGVSQSPSNKVTEKGKDVELRCDPISGHTALYWYRQSLGQGLEFLIYFQGNSAPDKSGLPSDRFSAERTGGSVSTLTIQRTQQEDSAVYLCASSLGSGLAGELFFGEGSRLTVL.

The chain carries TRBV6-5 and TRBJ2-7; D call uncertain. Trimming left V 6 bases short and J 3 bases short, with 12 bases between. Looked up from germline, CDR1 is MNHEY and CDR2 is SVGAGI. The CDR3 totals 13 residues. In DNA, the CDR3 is TGTGCCAGCAGCCCTGGACCTTTCTACGAGCAGTACTTC. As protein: CASSPGPFYEQYF.

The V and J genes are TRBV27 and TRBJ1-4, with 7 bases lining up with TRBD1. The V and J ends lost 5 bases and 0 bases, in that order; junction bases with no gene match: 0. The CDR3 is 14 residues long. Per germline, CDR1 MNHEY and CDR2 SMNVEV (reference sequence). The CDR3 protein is CASSGTATNEKLFF. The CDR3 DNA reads TGTGCCAGCAGTGGGACAGCAACTAATGAAAAACTGTTTTTT. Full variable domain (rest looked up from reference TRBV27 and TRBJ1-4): EAQVTQNPRYLITVTGKKLTVTCSQNMNHEYMSWYRQDPGLGLRQIYYSMNVEVTDKGDVPEGYKVSRKEKRNFPLILESPSPNQTSLYFCASSGTATNEKLFFGSGTQLSVL.

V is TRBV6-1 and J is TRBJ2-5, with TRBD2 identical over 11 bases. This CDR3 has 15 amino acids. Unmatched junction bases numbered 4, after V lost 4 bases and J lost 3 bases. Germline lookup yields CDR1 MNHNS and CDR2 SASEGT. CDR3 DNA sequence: TGTGCCAGCAGTGGAACTAGCGGGGGAAAAGAGACCCAGTACTTC. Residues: CASSGTSGGKETQYF.

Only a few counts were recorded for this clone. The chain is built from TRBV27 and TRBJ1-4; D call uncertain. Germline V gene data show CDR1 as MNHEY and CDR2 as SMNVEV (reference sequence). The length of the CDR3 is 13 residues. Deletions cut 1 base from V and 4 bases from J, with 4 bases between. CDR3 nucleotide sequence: TGTGCCAGCAGTTTATTCAGTAATGAAAAACTGTTTTTT. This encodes CASSLFSNEKLFF.

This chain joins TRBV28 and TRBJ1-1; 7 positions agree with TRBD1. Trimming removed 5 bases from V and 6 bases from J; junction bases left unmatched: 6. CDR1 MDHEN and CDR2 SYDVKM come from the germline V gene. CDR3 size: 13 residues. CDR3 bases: TGTGCCAGCAGTAGAACAGGGGTCTCTGAAGCTTTCTTT. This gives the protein CASSRTGVSEAFF.

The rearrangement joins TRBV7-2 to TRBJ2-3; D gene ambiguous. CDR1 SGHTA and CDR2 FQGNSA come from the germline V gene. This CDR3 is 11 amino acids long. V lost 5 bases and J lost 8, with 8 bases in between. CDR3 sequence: CASSGIGTQYF. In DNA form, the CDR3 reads TGTGCCAGCAGCGGAATTGGTACGCAGTATTTT.

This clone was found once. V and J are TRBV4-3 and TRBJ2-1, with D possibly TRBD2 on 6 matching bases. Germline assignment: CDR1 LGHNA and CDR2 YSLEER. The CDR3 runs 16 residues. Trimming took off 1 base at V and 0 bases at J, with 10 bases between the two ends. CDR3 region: CASSQAYGSSYNEQFF. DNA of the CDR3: TGCGCCAGCAGCCAAGCGTACGGGAGCTCCTACAATGAGCAGTTCTTC.

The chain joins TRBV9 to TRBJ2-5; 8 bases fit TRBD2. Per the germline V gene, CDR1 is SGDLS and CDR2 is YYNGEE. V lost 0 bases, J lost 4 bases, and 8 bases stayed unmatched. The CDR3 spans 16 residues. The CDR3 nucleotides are TGTGCCAGCAGCGTAGTGGCGGGAGGTGCCTCAGAGACCCAGTACTTC. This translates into CASSVVAGGASETQYF.

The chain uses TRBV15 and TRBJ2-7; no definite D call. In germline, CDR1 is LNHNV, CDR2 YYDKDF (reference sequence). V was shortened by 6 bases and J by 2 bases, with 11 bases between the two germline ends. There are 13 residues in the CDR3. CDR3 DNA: TGTGCCACCAGTTTAGACACGACCTACGAGCAGTACTTC. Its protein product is CATSLDTTYEQYF.

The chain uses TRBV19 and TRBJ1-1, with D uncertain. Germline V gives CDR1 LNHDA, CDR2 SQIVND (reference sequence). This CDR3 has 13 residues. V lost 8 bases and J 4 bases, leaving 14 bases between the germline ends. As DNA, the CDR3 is TGTGCCAGTCTCGTCGGAATGGGCACTGAAGCTTTCTTT. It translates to CASLVGMGTEAFF. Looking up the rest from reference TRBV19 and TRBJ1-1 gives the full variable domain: DGGITQSPKYLFRKEGQNVTLSCEQNLNHDAMYWYRQDPGQGLRLIYYSQIVNDFQKGDIAEGYSVSREKKESFPLTVTSAQKNPTAFYLCASLVGMGTEAFFGQGTRLTVV.

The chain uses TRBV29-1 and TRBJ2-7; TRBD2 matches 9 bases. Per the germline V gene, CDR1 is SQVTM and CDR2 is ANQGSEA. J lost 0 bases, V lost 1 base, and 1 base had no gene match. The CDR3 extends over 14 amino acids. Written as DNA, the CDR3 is TGCAGCGTTGAAGGACTAGCGGACTCCTACGAGCAGTACTTC. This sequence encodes CSVEGLADSYEQYF.

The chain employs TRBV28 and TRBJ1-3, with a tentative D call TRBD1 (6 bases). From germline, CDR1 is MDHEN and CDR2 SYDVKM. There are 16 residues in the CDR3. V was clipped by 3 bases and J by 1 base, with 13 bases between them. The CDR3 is CASSFTGPRSGNTIYF. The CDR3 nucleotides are TGTGCCAGCAGTTTCACAGGGCCGAGGTCTGGAAACACCATATATTTT. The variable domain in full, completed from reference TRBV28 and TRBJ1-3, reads DVKVTQSSRYLVKRTGEKVFLECVQDMDHENMFWYRQDPGLGLRLIYFSYDVKMKEKGDIPEGYSVSREKKERFSLILESASTNQTSMYLCASSFTGPRSGNTIYFGEGSWLTVV.

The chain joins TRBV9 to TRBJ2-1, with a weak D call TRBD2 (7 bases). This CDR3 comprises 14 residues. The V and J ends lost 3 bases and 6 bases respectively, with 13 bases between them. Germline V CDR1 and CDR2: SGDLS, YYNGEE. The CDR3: CASSAGGTINEQFF. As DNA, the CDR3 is TGTGCCAGCAGCGCGGGGGGCACGATCAATGAGCAGTTCTTC.

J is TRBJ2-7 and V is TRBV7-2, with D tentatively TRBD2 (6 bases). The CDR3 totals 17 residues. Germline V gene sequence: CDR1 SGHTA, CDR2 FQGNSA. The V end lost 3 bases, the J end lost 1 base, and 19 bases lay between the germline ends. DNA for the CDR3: TGTGCCAGCAGCTTTTCCGGGACTCCCACATGGTCCTACGAGCAGTACTTC. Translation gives CASSFSGTPTWSYEQYF.

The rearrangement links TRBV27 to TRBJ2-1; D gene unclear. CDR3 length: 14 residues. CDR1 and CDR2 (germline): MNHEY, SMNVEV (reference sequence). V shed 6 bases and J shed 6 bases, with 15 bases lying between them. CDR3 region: CASSYPFGRNEQFF. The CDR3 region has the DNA TGTGCCAGCAGCTATCCTTTCGGGCGCAATGAGCAGTTCTTC.

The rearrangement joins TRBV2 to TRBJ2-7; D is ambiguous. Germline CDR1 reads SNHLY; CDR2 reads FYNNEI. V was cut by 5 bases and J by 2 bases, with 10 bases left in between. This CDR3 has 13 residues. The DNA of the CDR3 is TGTGCCAGCAGTCCCTCCCCTCCCTACGAGCAGTACTTC. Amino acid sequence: CASSPSPPYEQYF.

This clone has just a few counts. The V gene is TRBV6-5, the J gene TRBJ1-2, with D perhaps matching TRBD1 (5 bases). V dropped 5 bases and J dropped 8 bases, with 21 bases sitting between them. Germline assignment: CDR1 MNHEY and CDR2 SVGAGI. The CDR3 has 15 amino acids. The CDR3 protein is CASSAGGALGGGYTF. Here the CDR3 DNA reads TGTGCCAGCAGTGCGGGCGGGGCGCTCGGCGGAGGCTACACCTTC.

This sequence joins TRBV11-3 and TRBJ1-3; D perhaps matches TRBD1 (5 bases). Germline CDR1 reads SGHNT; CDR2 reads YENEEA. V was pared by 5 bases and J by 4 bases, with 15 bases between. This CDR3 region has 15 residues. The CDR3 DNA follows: TGTGCCAGCAGCCGGAACGGGGGATCCGGAAACACCATATATTTT. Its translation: CASSRNGGSGNTIYF. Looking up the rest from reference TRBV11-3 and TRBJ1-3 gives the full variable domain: EAGVVQSPRYKIIEKKQPVAFWCNPISGHNTLYWYLQNLGQGPELLIRYENEEAVDDSQLPKDRFSAERLKGVDSTLKIQPAELGDSAVYLCASSRNGGSGNTIYFGEGSWLTVV.

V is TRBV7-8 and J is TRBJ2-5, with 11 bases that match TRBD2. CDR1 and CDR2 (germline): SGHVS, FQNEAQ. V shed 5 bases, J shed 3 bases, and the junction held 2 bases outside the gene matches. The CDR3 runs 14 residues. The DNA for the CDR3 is TGTGCCAGCAGCCCGGGACTAGCGGAAGAGACCCAGTACTTC. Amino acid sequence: CASSPGLAEETQYF.

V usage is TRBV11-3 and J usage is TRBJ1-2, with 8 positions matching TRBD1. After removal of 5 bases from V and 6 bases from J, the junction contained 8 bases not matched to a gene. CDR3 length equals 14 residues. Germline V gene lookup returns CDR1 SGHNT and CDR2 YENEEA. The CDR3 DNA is TGTGCCAGCAGCCAGACAGGGGCGGGCGATGGCTACACCTTC. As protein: CASSQTGAGDGYTF. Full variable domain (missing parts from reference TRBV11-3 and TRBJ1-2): EAGVVQSPRYKIIEKKQPVAFWCNPISGHNTLYWYLQNLGQGPELLIRYENEEAVDDSQLPKDRFSAERLKGVDSTLKIQPAELGDSAVYLCASSQTGAGDGYTFGSGTRLTVV.

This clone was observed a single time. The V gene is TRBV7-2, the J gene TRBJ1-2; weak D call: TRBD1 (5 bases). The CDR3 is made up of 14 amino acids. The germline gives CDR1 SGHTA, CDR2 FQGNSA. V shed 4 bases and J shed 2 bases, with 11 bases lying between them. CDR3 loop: CASSSWGTNYGYTF. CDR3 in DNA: TGTGCCAGCAGCTCCTGGGGGACCAACTATGGCTACACCTTC.

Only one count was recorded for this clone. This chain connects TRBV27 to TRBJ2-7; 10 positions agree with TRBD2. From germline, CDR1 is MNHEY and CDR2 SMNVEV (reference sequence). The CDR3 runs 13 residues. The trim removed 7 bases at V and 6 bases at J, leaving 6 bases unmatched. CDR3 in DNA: TGTGCCAGCATGATAGCGGGGGGCCTCGAGCAGTACTTC. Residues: CASMIAGGLEQYF.

The CDR3 sequence: CTSSGRDSPINQPQHF. The CDR3 DNA reads TGCACCAGCAGCGGCCGGGACAGTCCAATCAATCAGCCCCAGCATTTT. The chain employs TRBV1 and TRBJ1-5; the DNA was not compared with TRBD1, the D call given in the table. TRBV1 is marked as a pseudogene. This CDR3 is 16 amino acids long.